This record concerns one T cell receptor beta chain sequence. This specimen belongs to a study of cytomegalovirus exposure and HLA in healthy donors. V was clipped by 9 bases and J by 1 base, with 18 bases between them. In germline, CDR1 is MGHDK, CDR2 SYGVNS. The CDR3 is 15 amino acids. Amplification used 60 Vbeta primers and 13 Jbeta primers. Source study methods: Among the unique TCR beta chains that a later analysis counted, about 86 million in all, approximately 12 million were shared. Assay: immunoSEQ multiplex PCR; the TCRdb copy retains only in-frame clones and omits some. That table is the source of V, J and clone size, and D and trimming were worked out from the DNA. Among 70,000 to 95,000 clones, roughly 80% were seen once, and the ten largest hold around 15%.

Sequenced material: PBMCs. This TCR was sampled from a human donor in good health. The chain couples TRBV25-1 to TRBJ1-1; possibly TRBD1 for D (5 bases). Here the CDR3 reads CARPFLDTSNTEAFF. The CDR3 nucleotides are TGTGCCAGGCCATTCCTGGACACTTCGAACACTGAAGCTTTCTTT.